This T cell receptor beta chain was recorded in a study of blood T cell repertoires in COVID-19. The CDR3 totals 17 residues. The protocol was immunoSEQ multiplex PCR, while the TCRdb copy is restricted to in-frame clones and leaves out a portion. The table shows 85,000 to 130,000 clones, with approximately 80% occurring only once. The J gene is TRBJ2-2, the V gene TRBV21-1; TRBD1 is the table's D call and was not checked against the DNA. TRBV21-1 is an annotated pseudogene. Sequenced input: peripheral blood. The TCR was taken from an older woman with acute or convalescent COVID-19. Here the CDR3 DNA reads TGTGCCAGCAGCACAGGGGCGCAACCTCCGAACACCGGGGAGCTGTTTTTT. Amino acid sequence: CASSTGAQPPNTGELFF.